A selection of T cell receptor beta chains follows, all from one sample in a study of response to subunit inactivated influenza vaccine. TCRdb redid the calling of the RT-PCR reads with MiXCR, one entry per CDR3 protein. The sample shows 650,000 to 800,000 distinct CDR3 sequences, around 14% of them seen only once. Material: PBMCs from blood, obtained around two weeks before vaccination. The receptor set was obtained from a man aged 50-59 years who received an inactivated influenza vaccine. The CDR3 runs from the conserved cysteine through the conserved F or W. The order of the fields is J gene, V gene, D gene, clone size, CDR3 DNA, CDR3 protein. The D gene is left open where the match is weak. Expanded clones are given a class, and other clones once, few, many or no size at all.

>TRBJ1-2|TRBV19|-|-
TGTGCCAGTAGTCGCTCCGGGGACTATGGCTACACCTTC
CASSRSGDYGYTF
>TRBJ2-5|TRBV15|TRBD1|few
TGTGCCACCAGACAGGGGGTAGCGGAGACCCAGTACTTC
CATRQGVAETQYF
>TRBJ2-3|TRBV9|-|many
TGTGCCAGCAGCGAGACCCCCCAGGGGGGGAATGAGTATTTT
CASSETPQGGNEYF
>TRBJ2-1|TRBV20-1|-|few
TGCAGTGCCAACTTGGGGGGTCAGGGGAATGAGCAGTTCTTC
CSANLGGQGNEQFF
>TRBJ2-1|TRBV7-8|TRBD2|few
TGTGCCAGCAGCCTCAGGACTAGCGGGAGGTACAATGAGCAGTTCTTC
CASSLRTSGRYNEQFF
>TRBJ1-5|TRBV27|-|many
TGTGCCAGCAGGAGCTGGCAGGGGTATCAGCCCCAGCATTTT
CASRSWQGYQPQHF
>TRBJ1-1|TRBV11-2|-|few
TGTGCCAGCAGCTGGGGGGTGAACACTGAAGCTTTCTTT
CASSWGVNTEAFF
>TRBJ2-1|TRBV20-1|-|many
TGCAGTGCTGCGGCGACCTACAATGAGCAGTTCTTC
CSAAATYNEQFF
>TRBJ1-1|TRBV20-1|TRBD1|many
TGCAGTGCTAGAGGGACAGGCCGATTTGGAGCTTTCTTT
CSARGTGRFGAFF
>TRBJ2-1|TRBV6-2/TRBV6-3|TRBD2|many
TGTGCCAGTACCCTAGCGGGAGGGGGATACAATGAGCAGTTCTTC
CASTLAGGGYNEQFF
>TRBJ2-1|TRBV5-1|-|many
TGCGCCAGCAGCTTGGCCAATCGGGGTGATGAGCAGTTCTTC
CASSLANRGDEQFF
>TRBJ2-7|TRBV7-6|TRBD2|-
TGTGCCAGCAGCTTAGAGGCGGCTAGCGGGAGCCTCGAGCAGTACTTC
CASSLEAASGSLEQYF
>TRBJ2-3|TRBV20-1|TRBD2|many
TGCAGTGCTAGAAGTCCCACTAGCGTTCGCGGCACAGATACGCAGTATTTT
CSARSPTSVRGTDTQYF
>TRBJ2-7|TRBV5-1|TRBD1|many
TGCGCCAGCAGCCTAGGGACAGGGGGAACCTACGAGCAGTACTTC
CASSLGTGGTYEQYF
>TRBJ1-1|TRBV4-1|TRBD1|-
TGCGCCAGCAGCCCTGGGACAGCCTTGTGGACTGAAGCTTTCTTT
CASSPGTALWTEAFF
>TRBJ2-7|TRBV5-6|-|-
TGTGCCAGCAGCTTGCTGACGGTCTACGAGCAGTACTTC
CASSLLTVYEQYF
>TRBJ2-7|TRBV24-1|-|many
TGTGCCACCGGCGGGGACAACTCCTACGAGCAGTACTTC
CATGGDNSYEQYF
>TRBJ2-1|TRBV7-9|TRBD1|few
TGTGCCAGCAGCCCTCCGGGACAGGGGGCATACAATGAGCAGTTCTTC
CASSPPGQGAYNEQFF
>TRBJ2-7|TRBV18|TRBD2|-
TGTGCCAGCTCACGGGGAGCGGGGACCTACGAGCAGTACTTC
CASSRGAGTYEQYF
>TRBJ2-1|TRBV7-8|-|few
TGTGCCAGCAGCTTAAGCTTCGAAGGGGTTCGAACCTACAATGAGCAGTTCTTC
CASSLSFEGVRTYNEQFF
>TRBJ1-1|TRBV7-9|-|many
TGTGCCAGCAGCTTCGAGGTCGGGAACACTGAAGCTTTCTTT
CASSFEVGNTEAFF
>TRBJ2-5|TRBV7-2|TRBD2|few
TGTGCCAGCAGCTTATTAGCGGGGAGGGGGATGGGGAAGACCCAGTACTTC
CASSLLAGRGMGKTQYF
>TRBJ1-1|TRBV29-1|TRBD1|many
TGCATCGGGAGGGGGCGCGACACTGAAGCTTTCTTT
CIGRGRDTEAFF
>TRBJ2-3|TRBV2|TRBD2|many
TGTGCCAGCACCTACGGGGAGGGGGATACGCAGTATTTT
CASTYGEGDTQYF